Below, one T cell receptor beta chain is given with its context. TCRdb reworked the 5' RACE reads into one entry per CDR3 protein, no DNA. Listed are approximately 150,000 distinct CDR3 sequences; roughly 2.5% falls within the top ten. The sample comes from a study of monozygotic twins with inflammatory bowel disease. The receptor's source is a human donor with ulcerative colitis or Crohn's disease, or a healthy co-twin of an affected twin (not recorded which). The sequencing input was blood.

CDR3: CASSQVLGSGGYEQYF. The chain couples TRBV3-1 to TRBJ2-7; TCRdb selects TRBD2, and the lack of DNA leaves this call unchecked. The germline gives CDR1 LGHDT, CDR2 YNNKEL (reference sequence). The CDR3 covers 16 residues.